The 3 T cell receptor beta chains below were found in one sample sequenced in a study of PD-1 and CTLA-4 blockade in melanoma. Method: immunoSEQ multiplex PCR; TCRdb's copy keeps in-frame clones and lacks some. The sample consists of 25,000 to 40,000 clones, about 88% of them appearing once. The material was CD8+ T cells from peripheral blood, obtained from a patient given anti-PD-1 treatment. These receptors originate from a human donor with melanoma.

The rearrangement links TRBV5-4 to TRBJ2-2, with 12 bases matching TRBD2. CDR3 length: 16 amino acids. The junction had 4 bases not matched to a gene; V was cut back by 3 bases and J by 4 bases. Germline CDR1 is SGHNT and CDR2 is YYREEE (reference sequence). CDR3 DNA: TGTGCCAGCAGCTCCGGACTAGCGGGGCCCACCGGGGAGCTGTTTTTT. This codes for CASSSGLAGPTGELFF.

The chain carries TRBV14 and TRBJ2-7; weak D call: TRBD1 (6 bases). CDR3 length equals 14 residues. V lost 3 bases to trimming and J lost 1 base, with 10 bases between them. Germline CDR1 and CDR2: SGHDN and FVKESK. CDR3 coding DNA: TGTGCCAGCAGCCAGACAGGAAGATCCTACGAGCAGTACTTC. The encoded protein is CASSQTGRSYEQYF. Looking up the rest from reference TRBV14 and TRBJ2-7 gives the full variable domain: EAGVTQFPSHSVIEKGQTVTLRCDPISGHDNLYWYRRVMGKEIKFLLHFVKESKQDESGMPNNRFLAERTGGTYSTLKVQPAELEDSGVYFCASSQTGRSYEQYFGPGTRLTVT.

The gene calls are TRBV6-5 and TRBJ2-1; 10 positions match TRBD2. The CDR3 length is 16 residues. From germline, CDR1 is MNHEY and CDR2 SVGAGI. Unmatched junction bases numbered 9, after V lost 3 bases and J lost 7 bases. CDR3 residues: CASSYSSGGSENEQFF. The CDR3 DNA is TGTGCCAGCAGTTATTCTAGCGGGGGCTCGGAGAATGAGCAGTTCTTC.